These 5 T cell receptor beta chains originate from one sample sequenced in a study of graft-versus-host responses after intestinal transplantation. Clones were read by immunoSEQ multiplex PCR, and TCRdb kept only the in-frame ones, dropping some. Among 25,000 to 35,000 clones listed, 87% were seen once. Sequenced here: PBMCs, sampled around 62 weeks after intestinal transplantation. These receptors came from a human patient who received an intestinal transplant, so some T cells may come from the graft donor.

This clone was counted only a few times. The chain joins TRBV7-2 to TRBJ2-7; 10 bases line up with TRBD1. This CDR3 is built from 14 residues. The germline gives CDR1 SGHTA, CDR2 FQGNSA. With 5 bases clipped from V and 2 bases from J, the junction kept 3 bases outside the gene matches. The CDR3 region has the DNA TGTGCCAGCAGCCCCGGGACAGGGGCCTACGAGCAGTACTTC. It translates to CASSPGTGAYEQYF.

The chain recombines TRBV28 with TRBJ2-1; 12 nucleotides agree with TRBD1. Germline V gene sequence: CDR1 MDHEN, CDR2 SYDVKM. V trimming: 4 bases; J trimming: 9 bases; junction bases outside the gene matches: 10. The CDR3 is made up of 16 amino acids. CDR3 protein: CASSSGQGALGGEQFF. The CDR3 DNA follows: TGTGCCAGCAGTTCGGGACAGGGGGCTCTTGGTGGTGAGCAGTTCTTC.

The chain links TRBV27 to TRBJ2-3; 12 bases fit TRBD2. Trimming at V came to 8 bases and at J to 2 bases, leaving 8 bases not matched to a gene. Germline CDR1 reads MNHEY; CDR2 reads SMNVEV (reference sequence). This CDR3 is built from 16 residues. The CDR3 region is CASGRLAGVPTDTQYF. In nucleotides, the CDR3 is TGTGCCAGCGGTCGACTAGCGGGAGTTCCCACAGATACGCAGTATTTT.

CDR3 sequence: CASSVAGGQGTDTQYF. For the CDR3, the DNA is TGTGCCAGCAGCGTAGCTGGGGGGCAAGGCACAGATACGCAGTATTTT. This chain connects TRBV9 to TRBJ2-3, with D perhaps assigned TRBD1 or TRBD2 (6 bases each). V was shortened by 0 bases and J by 1 base, with 12 bases between the two germline ends. The CDR3 contains 16 residues. Germline CDR1 SGDLS, CDR2 YYNGEE.

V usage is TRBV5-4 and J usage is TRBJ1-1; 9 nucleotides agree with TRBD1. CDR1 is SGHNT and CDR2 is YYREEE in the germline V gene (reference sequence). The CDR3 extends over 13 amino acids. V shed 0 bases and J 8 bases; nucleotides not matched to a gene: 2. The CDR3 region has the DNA TGTGCCAGCAGCTTGGGGACAGGGGAAGAAGCTTTCTTT. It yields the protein CASSLGTGEEAFF.